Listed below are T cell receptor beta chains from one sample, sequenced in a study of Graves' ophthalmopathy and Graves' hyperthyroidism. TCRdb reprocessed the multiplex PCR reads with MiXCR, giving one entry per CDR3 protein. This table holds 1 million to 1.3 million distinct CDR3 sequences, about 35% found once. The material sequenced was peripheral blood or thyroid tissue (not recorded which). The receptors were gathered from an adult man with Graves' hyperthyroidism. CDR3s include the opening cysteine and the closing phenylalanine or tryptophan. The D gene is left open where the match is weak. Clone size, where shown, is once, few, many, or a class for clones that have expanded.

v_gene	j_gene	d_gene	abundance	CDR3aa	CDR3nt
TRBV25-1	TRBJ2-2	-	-	CASSFVRGADTGELFF	TGTGCCAGCAGTTTTGTAAGAGGGGCCGACACCGGGGAGCTGTTTTTT
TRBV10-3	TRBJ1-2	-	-	CASRGSGQETHF	TGTGCCAGCAGAGGGAGTGGGCAAGAGACCCACTTC
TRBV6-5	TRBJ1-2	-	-	CASSITVTNYGYTF	TGTGCCAGCAGTATAACAGTTACTAACTATGGCTACACCTTC
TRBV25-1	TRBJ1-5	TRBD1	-	CASSDPGTARNQPQHF	TGTGCCAGCAGTGACCCCGGGACAGCCCGCAATCAGCCCCAGCATTTT
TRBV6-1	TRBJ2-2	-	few	CASSPGGGGGTGELFF	TGTGCCAGCAGCCCGGGTGGGGGAGGTGGCACCGGGGAGCTGTTTTTT
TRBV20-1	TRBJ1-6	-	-	CSARRLAGNSPLHF	TGCAGTGCTAGAAGACTAGCGGGGAATTCACCCCTCCACTTT
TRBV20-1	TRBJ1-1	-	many	CSAIGSRNTEAFF	TGCAGTGCTATAGGGTCTCGGAACACTGAAGCTTTCTTT
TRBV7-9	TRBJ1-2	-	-	CASTPNAF	TGTGCCAGCACCCCTAACGCCTTC
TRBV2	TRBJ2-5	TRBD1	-	CASSPGTGREETQYF	TGTGCCAGCAGTCCCGGGACAGGCCGCGAAGAGACCCAGTACTTC
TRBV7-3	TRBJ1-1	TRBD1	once	CASNVVTRGVNTEAFF	TGTGCCAGCAACGTCGTCACCAGGGGGGTGAACACTGAAGCTTTCTTT
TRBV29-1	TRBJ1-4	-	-	CSAHRGGMRSEKLFF	TGCAGCGCTCACCGGGGGGGAATGAGAAGTGAAAAACTGTTTTTT
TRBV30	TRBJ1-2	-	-	CAWEPRGAQGYTF	TGTGCCTGGGAACCTCGGGGGGCGCAAGGCTACACCTTC
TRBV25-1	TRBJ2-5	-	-	CASSQGIGGETQYF	TGTGCCAGCAGCCAGGGGATAGGGGGAGAGACCCAGTACTTC